This T cell receptor (beta chain) was observed in a study of molecular identifiers for immune sequencing clone quantification. In TCRdb, the PCR reads were re-called with MiXCR into one record per CDR3 protein. The profile shows more than 450,000 distinct CDR3 sequences, around 23% of them singletons. Germline CDR1 PRHDT, CDR2 FYEKMQ (reference sequence). The CDR3 totals 15 residues. Details on this clonotype: This clone may be a read error of a much larger clone one base away.

The source is a human donor in good health. Some libraries in this study had Jurkat cell RNA spiked in. V gene TRBV13 combines with J gene TRBJ2-7; maybe TRBD2 (6 bases). The sequenced material came from naive CD8+ T cells from blood, with Jurkat cell RNA spiked in. Subset here: FACS-sorted CD8+CD4-CCR7+CD45RA+ naive T cells. The CDR3 nucleotides read TGTGCCAGCAGCTCCGGTGCCGGGGGTCCTTTCGAGCAGTGGTTC. This gives the protein CASSSGAGGPFEQWF.